Below, 15 T cell receptor beta chains from the same sample are listed, as sequenced in a study of blood T cell repertoires in COVID-19. Clones were read by immunoSEQ multiplex PCR, and TCRdb kept only the in-frame ones, dropping some. The profile covers approximately 290,000 clones, with 80% to 90% appearing a single time and approximately 4% taken by the ten largest. Material: PBMCs or T cells enriched from blood (not recorded which). These receptors originate from a woman in her thirties who had recovered from COVID-19.

The V and J genes are TRBV5-1 and TRBJ2-1; 7 bases align to TRBD1. The CDR3 is 14 amino acids. Per the germline V gene, CDR1 is SGHRS and CDR2 is YFSETQ. The V gene end was trimmed by 4 bases and the J gene end by 6 bases; junction bases not matched to a gene: 7. This CDR3 reads CASSTGQLGNEQFF. The CDR3 region has the DNA TGCGCCAGCAGCACGGGACAGCTTGGCAATGAGCAGTTCTTC.

V and J are TRBV15 and TRBJ2-1; D might be TRBD1 (6 bases). Germline V gene lookup returns CDR1 LNHNV and CDR2 YYDKDF (reference sequence). This CDR3 spans 14 amino acids. With 2 bases removed from V and 16 bases from J, the gap between germline ends came to 21 bases. This CDR3 reads CATSRSTYRDRSFF. The CDR3 DNA reads TGTGCCACCAGCAGATCTACGTACAGGGACCGATCCTTCTTC.

V usage is TRBV6-5 and J usage is TRBJ2-3; 8 bases agree with TRBD2. The trim removed 6 bases at V and 0 bases at J, leaving 5 bases unmatched. Germline-derived CDR1 and CDR2 are MNHEY and SVGAGI. This CDR3 region has 15 residues. Here the CDR3 reads CASRRLASSTDTQYF. As DNA, the CDR3 is TGTGCCAGCAGACGACTAGCGAGTAGCACAGATACGCAGTATTTT.

This chain links TRBV7-8 with TRBJ2-5; D might be TRBD2 (6 bases). Trimming removed 0 bases at V and 5 bases at J, with 7 bases between. CDR1 SGHVS and CDR2 FQNEAQ come from the germline V gene. This CDR3 is 13 amino acids long. The CDR3: CASSLAGRETQYF. CDR3 DNA sequence: TGTGCCAGCAGCTTAGCGGGGAGGGAGACCCAGTACTTC.

The chain carries TRBV7-9 and TRBJ2-1, with D tentatively TRBD2 (5 bases). Germline CDR1 is SEHNR and CDR2 is FQNEAQ (reference sequence). The CDR3 sequence is 17 residues long. V was pared by 3 bases and J by 8 bases, with 23 bases between. As DNA, the CDR3 is TGTGCCAGCAGCTTGAGGGTCGCGGCGAAAATGAGGGATGAGCAGTTCTTC. Its translation: CASSLRVAAKMRDEQFF.

This clone was seen once. J is TRBJ2-5 and V is TRBV2, with 16 bases aligning to TRBD2. V lost 0 bases, J lost 5 bases, and 0 bases stayed unmatched. CDR1 SNHLY and CDR2 FYNNEI come from the germline V gene. The CDR3 is made up of 16 amino acids. CDR3 DNA sequence: TGTGCCAGCAGTGAAGCGGGACTAGCGGGAGGGGAGACCCAGTACTTC. It is translated as CASSEAGLAGGETQYF. The complete variable domain, with remaining parts taken from reference TRBV2 and TRBJ2-5, reads EPEVTQTPSHQVTQMGQEVILRCVPISNHLYFYWYRQILGQKVEFLVSFYNNEISEKSEIFDDQFSVERPDGSNFTLKIRSTKLEDSAMYFCASSEAGLAGGETQYFGPGTRLLVL.

This chain uses TRBV6-5 with TRBJ2-7; perhaps TRBD1 as D (6 bases). Germline V CDR1 and CDR2: MNHEY, SVGAGI. V lost 3 bases and J lost 1, with 7 bases in between. This CDR3 has 13 residues. The CDR3 protein is CASSYGQSYEQYF. For the CDR3, the DNA is TGTGCCAGCAGTTATGGACAGTCCTACGAGCAGTACTTC.

CDR3 nucleotides: TGCGCCAGCAGCTCGGGACAGGGGGGGGCTCGGGAGCCCCAGCATTTT. Its protein is CASSSGQGGAREPQHF. The V and J genes are TRBV5-1 and TRBJ1-5, with 11 bases lining up with TRBD1. This CDR3 contains 16 residues. Germline V gene data show CDR1 as SGHRS and CDR2 as YFSETQ. With V trimmed by 3 bases and J by 8 bases, 10 bases remained unmatched.

The chain uses TRBV28 and TRBJ1-6, with TRBD1 matching 10 bases. The V gene end was trimmed by 5 bases and the J gene end by 7 bases; junction bases not matched to a gene: 2. The CDR3 is made up of 14 amino acids. The germline V gene encodes CDR1 MDHEN and CDR2 SYDVKM. CDR3 sequence: CASSQGQGNSPLHF. The CDR3 nucleotides read TGTGCCAGCAGTCAGGGACAGGGGAATTCACCCCTCCACTTT.

The chain combines TRBV30 with TRBJ2-7; 9 nucleotides align to TRBD1. The germline gives CDR1 GTSNPN, CDR2 SVGIG (reference sequence). V dropped 4 bases and J dropped 5; count of bases not matched to a gene: 3. This CDR3 contains 12 residues. The DNA for the CDR3 is TGTGCCTGGAAGGGACAGGGCGACGAGCAGTACTTC. Its protein is CAWKGQGDEQYF. Filled out from reference TRBV30 and TRBJ2-7, the complete variable domain reads SQTIHQWPATLVQPVGSPLSLECTVEGTSNPNLYWYRQAAGRGLQLLFYSVGIGQISSEVPQNLSASRPQDRQFILSSKKLLLSDSGFYLCAWKGQGDEQYFGPGTRLTVT.

The rearrangement links TRBV25-1 to TRBJ1-1, with 7 bases that match TRBD1. V lost 2 bases and J lost 4; bases outside the gene matches: 10. The germline V gene has CDR1 MGHDK and CDR2 SYGVNS. This CDR3 comprises 16 residues. CDR3 in DNA: TGTGCCAGCAGTGAAAAGTCCTACAGGGGAGGCACTGAAGCTTTCTTT. This gives the protein CASSEKSYRGGTEAFF. Combining the CDR3 with reference TRBV25-1 and TRBJ1-1 gives the whole variable domain EADIYQTPRYLVIGTGKKITLECSQTMGHDKMYWYQQDPGMELHLIHYSYGVNSTEKGDLSSESTVSRIRTEHFPLTLESARPSHTSQYLCASSEKSYRGGTEAFFGQGTRLTVV.

The V and J genes are TRBV6-5 and TRBJ1-6, with D hard to call. V lost 0 bases and J 7 bases, leaving 10 bases between the germline ends. Germline lookup yields CDR1 MNHEY and CDR2 SVGAGI. The CDR3 consists of 15 residues. This CDR3 is CASSYSRGSNSPLHF. CDR3 nucleotides: TGTGCCAGCAGTTACTCTCGCGGCAGCAATTCACCCCTCCACTTT.

The chain has TRBV27 and TRBJ1-1; no clear D gene. Germline values: CDR1 MNHEY, CDR2 SMNVEV (reference sequence). V lost 7 bases, J lost 2 bases, and 5 bases lay in between. The CDR3 loop spans 11 amino acids. The CDR3 DNA is TGTGCCAGCAAGCGTAACACTGAAGCTTTCTTT. This gives the protein CASKRNTEAFF.

This chain connects TRBV5-1 to TRBJ1-1; 7 positions agree with TRBD1. The CDR3 is 14 amino acids. The V gene's germline CDR1 is SGHRS and CDR2 YFSETQ. After removal of 3 bases from V and 7 bases from J, the junction contained 9 bases not matched to a gene. The CDR3 coding sequence is TGCGCCAGCAGCTCCAGGGGGGCCTTGGTTGAAGCTTTCTTT. It is translated as CASSSRGALVEAFF.

The chain couples TRBV7-9 to TRBJ1-2; 8 bases line up with TRBD1. The CDR3 sequence is 18 residues long. The germline CDR1 and CDR2 sequences are SEHNR and FQNEAQ (reference sequence). After removal of 4 bases from V and 5 bases from J, the junction contained 18 bases not matched to a gene. CDR3 sequence reads: CASSSGWDRSREYYGYTF. For the CDR3, the DNA is TGTGCCAGCAGCTCCGGATGGGACAGGTCAAGGGAATATTATGGCTACACCTTC.